The 5 T cell receptor beta chains listed next were all sequenced from one sample in a study of shared clonotypes between healthy human individuals. TCRdb keeps only in-frame clones here, not all; method: immunoSEQ multiplex PCR. The repertoire holds some 2 million clones, with 95% as singletons. The specimen was naive CD4+ T cells sorted from blood. Subset in this sample: CD45RA+ positively selected. The receptor source for this set is a young man in good health.

About this clone: Within the sample, other DNA sequences also encode this same CDR3. The chain links TRBV9 to TRBJ2-7; 9 positions agree with TRBD1. The V segment lost 3 bases and the J segment 0 bases; nucleotides outside the gene matches: 4. Germline-derived CDR1 and CDR2 are SGDLS and YYNGEE. This CDR3 region has 15 residues. This chain's CDR3 is CASSAGTGTSYEQYF. CDR3 sequence (DNA): TGTGCCAGCAGCGCCGGGACAGGGACCTCCTACGAGCAGTACTTC.

The gene calls are TRBV6-6 and TRBJ2-2, with D possibly matching TRBD1 (6 bases). CDR1 and CDR2 from the germline V gene are MNHNY and SVGAGI (reference sequence). The CDR3 is made up of 15 amino acids. V dropped 10 bases and J dropped 7 bases, with 22 bases sitting between them. CDR3 loop: CATADRNGFGGELFF. As DNA, the CDR3 is TGTGCCACAGCTGACAGGAACGGATTCGGCGGGGAGCTGTTTTTT.

The chain employs TRBV6-5 and TRBJ2-7; D is ambiguous. The germline gives CDR1 MNHEY, CDR2 SVGAGI. CDR3 length: 13 amino acids. V gave up 6 bases and J gave up 3 bases, with 12 bases separating them. Here the CDR3 DNA reads TGTGCCAGCAGGGAGTATGAGAGCTACGAGCAGTACTTC. Its protein is CASREYESYEQYF.

The chain couples TRBV7-2 to TRBJ2-7; TRBD2 is a possible D gene (6 bases). Germline assignment: CDR1 SGHTA and CDR2 FQGNSA. This CDR3 has 16 amino acids. Trimming removed 1 base from V and 0 bases from J, with 13 bases in between. Here the CDR3 DNA reads TGTGCCAGCAGCTTAGGACTAGGCGGGGACTCCTACGAGCAGTACTTC. Translating gives CASSLGLGGDSYEQYF.

The chain is built from TRBV6-6 and TRBJ1-2; D remains unclear. This CDR3 region has 15 residues. Germline-derived CDR1 and CDR2 are MNHNY and SVGAGI (reference sequence). Trimming took 7 bases from V and 8 from J, leaving 23 bases between them. CDR3 DNA sequence: TGTGCCAGCACCCGCCCCCCGGGAGAAAGTCAGGGCTACACCTTC. This sequence encodes CASTRPPGESQGYTF.